The 11 T cell receptor beta chains listed next were all sequenced from one sample in a study of cytomegalovirus exposure and HLA in healthy donors. Amplification used 60 Vbeta primers and 13 Jbeta primers. Profiled with immunoSEQ multiplex PCR; TCRdb holds only in-frame clones, not every one. The table lists 250,000 to 300,000 clones, around 90% of them singletons. The sample was PBMCs. The receptors originated from a girl aged 2-10 years in good health and CMV-seronegative.

The chain links TRBV5-5 to TRBJ1-1; a possible D gene is TRBD1 (5 bases). CDR3 length: 14 residues. Trimming pared 2 bases from V and 0 bases from J, leaving 8 bases between. Germline V gives CDR1 SGHKS, CDR2 YYEKEE (reference sequence). This CDR3 is CASSLQVVNTEAFF. As DNA, the CDR3 is TGTGCCAGCAGCTTACAGGTTGTGAACACTGAAGCTTTCTTT. Based on the CDR3 plus reference TRBV5-5 and TRBJ1-1, the full variable domain is DAGVTQSPTHLIKTRGQQVTLRCSPISGHKSVSWYQQVLGQGPQFIFQYYEKEERGRGNFPDRFSARQFPNYSSELNVNALLLGDSALYLCASSLQVVNTEAFFGQGTRLTVV.

V usage is TRBV10-3 and J usage is TRBJ2-3; the match to TRBD2 covers 9 bases. Looked up from germline, CDR1 is ENHRY and CDR2 is SYGVKD. CDR3 size: 16 residues. Trimming removed 4 bases from V and 2 bases from J; junction bases left unmatched: 7. CDR3 sequence (DNA): TGTGCCATCAGTGCGGCTAGCGGGGCTGTCACAGATACGCAGTATTTT. Translated: CAISAASGAVTDTQYF.

The V call is TRBV27, the J call TRBJ2-7; perhaps TRBD1 as D (6 bases). This CDR3 contains 15 residues. Trimming removed 6 bases at V and 7 bases at J, with 22 bases between. Germline V gene lookup returns CDR1 MNHEY and CDR2 SMNVEV (reference sequence). CDR3: CASSQTGSSHWEQYF. The CDR3 DNA follows: TGTGCCAGCAGCCAAACAGGGTCCTCCCACTGGGAGCAGTACTTC.

J is TRBJ1-5 and V is TRBV2; possible D gene TRBD1, 6 bases. Germline V gives CDR1 SNHLY, CDR2 FYNNEI. CDR3 size: 11 residues. Deletions cut 5 bases from V and 15 bases from J, with 14 bases between. DNA of the CDR3: TGTGCCAGCAGTTTGCCCGGACAGACGCATTTT. As protein: CASSLPGQTHF.

This CDR3 is CASSVSTSTGELFF. CDR3 DNA: TGTGCCAGCAGCGTATCTACCTCCACCGGGGAGCTGTTTTTT. The rearrangement uses TRBV9 and TRBJ2-2; D gene uncertain. The germline V gene has CDR1 SGDLS and CDR2 YYNGEE. The CDR3 extends over 14 amino acids. The germline V and J ends were trimmed by 1 base and 4 bases, with 8 bases remaining between them.

V usage is TRBV6-5 and J usage is TRBJ2-1, with 7 bases lining up with TRBD1. V shed 4 bases and J 6 bases; nucleotides not matched to a gene: 9. The germline gives CDR1 MNHEY, CDR2 SVGAGI. The CDR3 contains 15 residues. Here the CDR3 reads CASSLTGPLSNEQFF. CDR3 bases: TGTGCCAGCAGTTTGACAGGGCCCCTAAGCAATGAGCAGTTCTTC.

This clone was seen once. This chain connects TRBV5-1 to TRBJ2-1; the match to TRBD2 covers 9 bases. Per the germline V gene, CDR1 is SGHRS and CDR2 is YFSETQ. This CDR3 is built from 16 residues. V gave up 4 bases and J gave up 4 bases; unmatched junction bases: 9. CDR3 sequence reads: CASSAKLAGPYNEQFF. For the CDR3, the DNA is TGCGCCAGCAGCGCCAAACTAGCGGGCCCTTACAATGAGCAGTTCTTC.

The gene calls are TRBV2 and TRBJ2-1; D is possibly TRBD2 (6 bases). Germline CDR1 SNHLY, CDR2 FYNNEI. The CDR3 runs 10 residues. The V gene lost 8 bases and the J gene lost 13 bases, with 12 bases spanning the gap. CDR3 loop: CASAGKSQFF. In DNA form, the CDR3 reads TGTGCCAGCGCGGGAAAATCACAGTTCTTC.

This chain links TRBV4-1 with TRBJ2-5; 10 nucleotides align to TRBD1. The CDR3 sequence is 17 residues long. With V trimmed by 0 bases and J by 4 bases, 8 bases remained unmatched. Germline-derived CDR1 and CDR2 are MGHRA and YSYEKL. Here the CDR3 DNA reads TGCGCCAGCAGCCAAGAACCGACAGGGGGCTTTGGAGAGACCCAGTACTTC. Protein product: CASSQEPTGGFGETQYF.

V and J are TRBV6-5 and TRBJ2-1, with D uncertain. CDR3 length: 12 residues. Trimming stripped 3 bases from V and 15 bases from J, with 15 bases between. Germline V CDR1 and CDR2: MNHEY, SVGAGI. The CDR3 nucleotides are TGTGCCAGCAGTTATAATTTCTCTAATGGGTTCTTC. Translated, it gives CASSYNFSNGFF.

The CDR3 DNA reads as TGCAGCGTTGTAGTACAGGGGAGGTTTCAGGGAGAGCAGTTCTTC. This encodes CSVVVQGRFQGEQFF. This chain uses TRBV29-1 with TRBJ2-1; possibly TRBD1 for D (7 bases). Trimming left V 4 bases short and J 10 bases short, with 23 bases between. CDR1 SQVTM and CDR2 ANQGSEA come from the germline V gene. The CDR3 is 15 residues long.